This T cell receptor (beta chain) originates from a study of cytomegalovirus exposure and HLA in healthy donors. Background on the study: An early release of data contained about 85 million unique TCRs, which came from HLA-typed donors. The study, taken as a whole, reports: Researchers reported that a few CMV-associated chains were confirmed in vitro as CMV antigen-specific. Per a prior analysis, the majority of TCR beta V segments were productive roughly 90% or roughly 30% of the time. As a later analysis showed, a missense DCLRE1C variant was linked to trimming of TCR beta V- and J-genes.

A word on this clone: The antigen is unknown.

The V end was cut by 6 bases, the J end by 8 bases, with 11 bases between. Germline CDR1 reads WNHNN; CDR2 reads SYGVQD (reference sequence). The CDR3 length is 13 residues. It was with 60 Vbeta and 13 Jbeta primers that the PCR ran. Assay used: immunoSEQ multiplex PCR; TCRdb lists only in-frame clones, some missing. The sample includes about 200,000 clones, more than 65% of them seen just once. The receptor was isolated from a girl aged 5-17 years in good health and CMV-seropositive. This rearrangement joins TRBV10-1 to TRBJ1-6; possibly TRBD1 for D (6 bases). The sequenced sample consisted of PBMCs. The DNA for the CDR3 is TGCGCCAGCAGCCGGGACACTTATTCACCCCTCCACTTT. It translates to CASSRDTYSPLHF.